The 23 T cell receptor beta chains given below trace back to one sample, sequenced in a study of cytomegalovirus exposure and HLA in healthy donors (dated by TCRdb to 2016 to 2017). The library was generated by the immunoSEQ multiplex PCR assay. For the multiplex PCR, a mixture combining 60 forward primers for TCR Vbeta segments and 13 reverse primers for TCR Jbeta segments was used. In its TCRdb copy, this immuneACCESS table keeps in-frame sequences only and misses some clones. Where compared with another copy, unresolved V genes explain less than half of these, and the others have no known cause. The sample contains 95,000 to 120,000 clones, 65% to 85% of them found a single time. 5.4% of the sample rests with the top ten. What was sequenced was PBMCs. The origin of the receptors is a woman aged 25 to 39 in good health and CMV-seropositive.

V and J are TRBV27 and TRBJ1-5, with 8 bases aligning to TRBD1. Germline loops: CDR1 MNHEY, CDR2 SMNVEV (reference sequence). This CDR3 region has 17 residues. J gave up 0 bases and V 3 bases, and 7 bases lay outside the gene matches. This CDR3 is CASSFIAGGPSNQPQHF. CDR3 DNA: TGTGCCAGCAGTTTTATTGCAGGGGGCCCTAGCAATCAGCCCCAGCATTTT.

The genes are TRBV23-1 and TRBJ1-2, with D maybe TRBD1 (6 bases). TRBV23-1 is an ORF, with its function uncertain. The CDR3 is 14 amino acids. V was shortened by 4 bases and J by 2 bases, with 11 bases between the two germline ends. The CDR3 coding sequence is TGCGCCAGCAGTCCTAAAGGACAGAACTATGGCTACACCTTC. Encoded protein: CASSPKGQNYGYTF.

This sequence joins TRBV12-5 and TRBJ2-7; TRBD1 matches 7 bases. The CDR3 totals 16 residues. The V segment lost 0 bases and the J segment 5 bases; nucleotides outside the gene matches: 10. CDR1 LGHNT and CDR2 FRNRAP come from the germline V gene. This chain's CDR3 is CASGLVLGQALHEQYF. CDR3 DNA: TGTGCTAGTGGTTTGGTCCTCGGACAGGCCCTCCACGAGCAGTACTTC.

V and J are TRBV30 and TRBJ2-7; TRBD2 aligns across 8 bases. V was pared by 1 base and J by 6 bases, with 2 bases of the junction left unmatched. CDR1 and CDR2 from the germline V gene are GTSNPN and SVGIG (reference sequence). This CDR3 has 12 amino acids. The CDR3 nucleotides read TGTGCCTGGAGTGGCCGGGGGGGCGAGCAGTACTTC. Encoded protein: CAWSGRGGEQYF.

The chain uses TRBV5-4 and TRBJ2-7; D is perhaps TRBD2 (6 bases). The ends were cut back, 3 bases at V and 0 bases at J, with 16 bases in the middle. Germline V lookup: CDR1 SGHNT, CDR2 YYREEE (reference sequence). There are 16 residues in the CDR3. The CDR3 DNA reads as TGTGCCAGCAGCTCGGGTGGGGGGAACCCCTCCTACGAGCAGTACTTC. It translates to CASSSGGGNPSYEQYF.

In this sample, this clone turned up once. This chain joins TRBV4-2 and TRBJ2-3; TRBD2 matches at 11 bases. The CDR3 contains 17 residues. Trimming took 4 bases from V and 4 from J; bases not matched to a gene: 10. CDR1 LGHNA and CDR2 YNFKEQ come from the germline V gene. CDR3 bases: TGTGCCAGCAGCCGAGTCTTAGCGGGGGGGCAGGCAGATACGCAGTATTTT. Translated, it gives CASSRVLAGGQADTQYF.

The chain employs TRBV20-1 and TRBJ1-1, with D unclear. CDR1 is DFQATT, CDR2 SNEGSKA, per germline (reference sequence). The CDR3 has 11 residues. Trimming shortened V by 6 bases and J by 0 bases, and 5 bases separated the two germline ends. CDR3 loop: CSAAVNTEAFF. As DNA, the CDR3 is TGCAGTGCCGCAGTGAACACTGAAGCTTTCTTT.

CDR3 residues: CASTLGQGVISNQPQHF. DNA for the CDR3: TGTGCCAGTACCCTGGGACAGGGGGTTATTAGCAATCAGCCCCAGCATTTT. This chain links TRBV19 with TRBJ1-5; 11 bases are a match to TRBD1. CDR1 LNHDA and CDR2 SQIVND come from the germline V gene (reference sequence). This CDR3 region has 17 residues. Losses at the gene ends were 7 bases for V and 0 bases for J; bases not matched to a gene: 8.

This clone has only a few counts. The chain employs TRBV1 and TRBJ2-5; no check of the table's D call, TRBD2, against the DNA was made. The tail of the sequence fits TRBJ2-7 better, so the J call may be wrong. TRBV1 is classified as a pseudogene. The CDR3 length is 11 residues. The CDR3 here is CTSSPRYEQYF. The CDR3 nucleotides read TGCACCAGCAGCCCTCGATACGAGCAGTACTTC.

The chain links TRBV5-1 to TRBJ2-2; 7 positions agree with TRBD1. Trimming removed 0 bases from V and 0 bases from J; junction bases left unmatched: 2. Per the germline V gene, CDR1 is SGHRS and CDR2 is YFSETQ. The CDR3 is made up of 16 amino acids. In DNA, the CDR3 is TGCGCCAGCAGCTTGGGGGGACAGACGAACACCGGGGAGCTGTTTTTT. Its translation is CASSLGGQTNTGELFF.

This chain uses TRBV4-1 with TRBJ2-7, with 8 bases aligning to TRBD1. CDR1 is MGHRA, CDR2 YSYEKL, per germline. The CDR3 runs 17 residues. Trimming took 1 base from V and 2 from J; bases not matched to a gene: 10. CDR3 sequence (DNA): TGCGCCAGCAGCCAAGTAGCCGGGACAGGAACCACCTACGAGCAGTACTTC. Translated: CASSQVAGTGTTYEQYF.

The chain couples TRBV7-6 to TRBJ2-3; 10 positions agree with TRBD2. V dropped 1 base and J dropped 3; count of bases not matched to a gene: 10. The CDR3 has 18 residues. In germline, CDR1 is SGHVS, CDR2 FNYEAQ. The CDR3 DNA is TGTGCCAGCAGCTTAGAGTCAATAGCGGGGGGTGGAACAGATACGCAGTATTTT. It encodes CASSLESIAGGGTDTQYF.

V gene TRBV5-6 combines with J gene TRBJ1-2; TRBD1 matches at 8 bases. This CDR3 is built from 13 residues. Germline assignment: CDR1 SGHDT and CDR2 YYEEEE. Trimming took 4 bases from V and 10 from J; bases not matched to a gene: 9. Here the CDR3 DNA reads TGTGCCAGCAGCAGCGGGACAGGAAAAGCCTACACCTTC. Translated: CASSSGTGKAYTF.

This rearrangement joins TRBV27 to TRBJ2-7, with D maybe TRBD1 (6 bases). With 5 bases removed from V and 0 bases from J, the gap between germline ends came to 11 bases. Germline V gene sequence: CDR1 MNHEY, CDR2 SMNVEV (reference sequence). The CDR3 has 14 residues. The CDR3 DNA reads as TGTGCCAGCAGTCCGCGGACAGCCTCCTACGAGCAGTACTTC. It specifies CASSPRTASYEQYF.

The J gene is TRBJ1-5, the V gene TRBV5-1; 8 bases fit TRBD1. Germline CDR1 SGHRS, CDR2 YFSETQ. The CDR3 totals 14 residues. J gave up 7 bases and V 2 bases, and 5 bases lay outside the gene matches. CDR3 bases: TGCGCCAGCAGCTTTGGGACAGGCGGGCAGCCCCAGCATTTT. This codes for CASSFGTGGQPQHF.

The genes are TRBV19 and TRBJ2-1; TRBD2 matches 10 bases. The CDR3 covers 15 residues. CDR1 is LNHDA and CDR2 is SQIVND in the germline V gene (reference sequence). J lost 8 bases, V lost 7 bases, and 11 bases had no gene match. CDR3 loop: CASTILAGSVDEQFF. The CDR3 DNA sequence: TGTGCCAGTACCATACTAGCGGGAAGCGTCGATGAGCAGTTCTTC. The full variable domain, its missing parts supplied by reference TRBV19 and TRBJ2-1, is DGGITQSPKYLFRKEGQNVTLSCEQNLNHDAMYWYRQDPGQGLRLIYYSQIVNDFQKGDIAEGYSVSREKKESFPLTVTSAQKNPTAFYLCASTILAGSVDEQFFGPGTRLTVL.

The rearrangement uses TRBV28 and TRBJ1-1, with D uncertain. This CDR3 is 15 amino acids long. Germline V CDR1 and CDR2: MDHEN, SYDVKM. Trimming removed 6 bases at V and 0 bases at J, with 14 bases between. The CDR3: CASRPRIVMNTEAFF. CDR3 in DNA: TGTGCCAGCAGGCCAAGAATAGTCATGAACACTGAAGCTTTCTTT.

CDR3 sequence (DNA): TGTGCCAGCAGAACGACAGATTTCTATGGCTACACCTTC. Translation gives CASRTTDFYGYTF. The chain is built from TRBV6-5 and TRBJ1-2, with a possible D match to TRBD1 (5 bases). This CDR3 contains 13 residues. V was trimmed by 6 bases and J by 4 bases, leaving 12 bases between them. The germline V gene has CDR1 MNHEY and CDR2 SVGAGI.

J is TRBJ2-5 and V is TRBV7-2, with unresolved D. The CDR3 runs to 12 residues. CDR1 and CDR2 from the germline V gene are SGHTA and FQGNSA. The ends were cut back, 5 bases at V and 2 bases at J, with 6 bases in the middle. CDR3 coding DNA: TGTGCCAGCAGCGCACTACAAGAGACCCAGTACTTC. It translates to CASSALQETQYF.

The chain has TRBV6-5 and TRBJ2-3; 7 positions match TRBD2. CDR1 is MNHEY, CDR2 SVGAGI, per germline. This CDR3 has 15 residues. V shed 5 bases, J shed 2 bases, and the junction held 7 bases outside the gene matches. Here the CDR3 DNA reads TGTGCCAGCAGTCGAAAAGCGGGAAACACAGATACGCAGTATTTT. Translation gives CASSRKAGNTDTQYF.

The chain links TRBV19 to TRBJ1-2; 7 bases agree with TRBD1. Germline assignment: CDR1 LNHDA and CDR2 SQIVND (reference sequence). With 9 bases clipped from V and 6 bases from J, the junction kept 13 bases outside the gene matches. The CDR3 totals 14 residues. The CDR3 DNA sequence: TGTGCCAGCTACATTCAGGGGGTGGAGGATGGCTACACCTTC. Protein product: CASYIQGVEDGYTF.

This sequence joins TRBV2 and TRBJ2-5, with TRBD2 identical over 13 bases. With 11 bases clipped from V and 5 bases from J, the junction kept 5 bases outside the gene matches. CDR1 is SNHLY, CDR2 FYNNEI, per germline. The CDR3 spans 13 residues. CDR3 in DNA: TGTGCCGGAGCACTAGCGGGGGGGGAGACCCAGTACTTC. Residues: CAGALAGGETQYF.

The chain employs TRBV5-6 and TRBJ2-7; 9 positions agree with TRBD1. The J segment lost 5 bases and the V segment lost 5 bases, leaving 8 bases of the junction unmatched. The V gene's germline CDR1 is SGHDT and CDR2 YYEEEE. The CDR3 has 14 amino acids. The CDR3 nucleotides are TGTGCCAGCAGGGATACAGGGGGCGGAAACGAGCAGTACTTC. Its protein is CASRDTGGGNEQYF.